A selection of T cell receptor beta chains follows, all from one sample in a study of cytomegalovirus exposure and HLA in healthy donors. Repertoires were generated with immunoSEQ multiplex PCR, while TCRdb's copy carries only in-frame clones and drops some. There are 270,000 or so clones in the sample; about 93% occur only once, and less than 2% lies in the top ten. The sample taken for sequencing was PBMCs. The receptors originated from a girl under 10 years old in good health and CMV-seronegative. The CDR3 runs from the conserved cysteine through the conserved F or W. Fields, in order: J gene, V gene, D gene, CDR3 DNA, CDR3 protein. A D gene is named only where the DNA matches it firmly.

TRBJ2-7	TRBV28	TRBD2	TGTGCCAGCAACGGTTTGGGGACTAGTCTCTACGAGCAGTACTTC	CASNGLGTSLYEQYF
TRBJ1-1	TRBV30	-	TGTGCCTGGAAATATCCGGACAGATACATGAACACTGAAGCTTTCTTT	CAWKYPDRYMNTEAFF
TRBJ2-5	TRBV5-6	TRBD2	TGTGCCAGCAGCTCCTTAACGGGGGAGGGAGGAGAGACCCAGTACTTC	CASSSLTGEGGETQYF
TRBJ2-2	TRBV30	TRBD1	TGTGCTCACCGGGACAGGGGCCGCACCATGAACACCGGGGAGCTGTTTTTT	CAHRDRGRTMNTGELFF
TRBJ2-7	TRBV10-1	-	TGCGCCAGCAGTGAGTCGTCAGGGAGGATGGGCGAGCAGTACTTC	CASSESSGRMGEQYF
TRBJ2-1	TRBV5-1	TRBD2	TGCGCCAGCAGCTTGGGGGCGGGGGGCTCCTACAATGAGCAGTTCTTC	CASSLGAGGSYNEQFF
TRBJ2-7	TRBV7-9	-	TGTGCCAGCAGCTTATACGGGGGTAACTACGAGCAGTACTTC	CASSLYGGNYEQYF
TRBJ1-1	TRBV5-1	TRBD1	TGCGCCAGCGGCGTGACAGGGACCATGAACACTGAAGCTTTCTTT	CASGVTGTMNTEAFF
TRBJ2-1	TRBV5-1	-	TGCGCCAGCAGCCCCGACTATGAGCAGTTCTTC	CASSPDYEQFF
TRBJ1-4	TRBV5-1	TRBD1	TGCGCCAGCAGCTTGGGACAGGGGGCCGGTGAAAAACTGTTTTTT	CASSLGQGAGEKLFF
TRBJ1-2	TRBV2	-	TGTGCCAGCATATTTGAGGTTGGGTATGGCTACACCTTC	CASIFEVGYGYTF
TRBJ1-2	TRBV6-4	TRBD1	TGTGCCAGCAGTATGACAGGGGGTAACTATGGCTACACCTTC	CASSMTGGNYGYTF
TRBJ2-5	TRBV2	TRBD1	TGTGCCACCTCGTCGGGACAGCAAGAGACCCAGTACTTC	CATSSGQQETQYF
TRBJ1-5	TRBV6-6	TRBD1	TGTGCCAGCAGATACGGGACAGCCTCTTCTCAGCCCCAGCATTTT	CASRYGTASSQPQHF
TRBJ2-3	TRBV29-1	TRBD2	TGCAGCGCAGACTGGCTAGCGGGCTCAGATACGCAGTATTTT	CSADWLAGSDTQYF